The subject of this entry is one TCR beta chain. The CDR3 totals 15 residues. CDR1 is SQVTM and CDR2 is ANQGSEA in the germline V gene. The V and J ends lost 7 bases and 1 base respectively, with 19 bases between them. These data belong to a study of blood T cell repertoires in COVID-19. Background on the study: T cells, B-cell-depleted T cells, or PBMCs provided the cDNA or gDNA that served as material.

Study processing details: Amplifying reference gene primers gave estimates of nucleated cell counts. Repertoires were generated with immunoSEQ multiplex PCR, while TCRdb's copy carries only in-frame clones and drops some. V, J and clone size were drawn from that table, and D and trimming were deduced from the DNA. The table has around 280,000 clones, around four fifths seen once; the top ten hold approximately 4.1%. This sequence joins TRBV29-1 and TRBJ1-1, with D tentatively TRBD1 (6 bases). This clonotype was sampled from a woman aged 45-65 years with active or convalescent COVID-19. The sample was peripheral blood. The CDR3 loop reads CSGFGTPGTNTEAFF. The CDR3 coding sequence is TGCAGCGGGTTTGGGACACCGGGGACGAACACTGAAGCTTTCTTT.